This TCR beta chain was retrieved from a study of T cell responses to AZD1222 COVID-19 vaccine. Trimming at V came to 1 base and at J to 2 bases, leaving 9 bases not matched to a gene. Germline loops: CDR1 SGHTA, CDR2 FQGNSA. CDR3 length: 17 amino acids. The study's findings and limits: An increase in Spike-specific TCR breadth and depth was observed after two AZD1222 doses.

As to this clone: Its antigen is not identified.

Assay used: immunoSEQ multiplex PCR; TCRdb lists only in-frame clones, some missing. Of 100,000 to 150,000 clones listed, roughly nine tenths are singletons. The material sequenced was peripheral blood, taken on day 0 of AZD1222 vaccination. The V call is TRBV7-2, the J call TRBJ2-7; 9 nucleotides match TRBD2. The TCR sequence derives from an adult in good health. The CDR3 sequence is CASSLGVGAGGPYEQYF. The CDR3 nucleotides read TGTGCCAGCAGCTTAGGGGTTGGAGCGGGAGGCCCCTACGAGCAGTACTTC.